The clone carrying this T cell receptor (beta chain) was detected ten times or more. The data originate from a study of blood T cells in healthy people across ages. Primers used in a second PCR of roughly 6 to 12 cycles were a sample-barcoded 5' primer and a J-beta primer mix. TCRdb called the 5' RACE reads again in MiXCR, with one record for every CDR3 protein. The table lists 1.5 million or so distinct CDR3 sequences, 42% of them singletons. Germline CDR1 KGHSH, CDR2 LQKENI. V trimming: 8 bases; J trimming: 0 bases; junction bases outside the gene matches: 6. The CDR3 sequence is 14 residues long. The sequence derives from a young woman in good health. The V call is TRBV18, the J call TRBJ1-2, with 7 bases identical to TRBD1. The sequencing sample was made of blood. CDR3 sequence (DNA): TGTGCCAGCAGCCCGGGACAGCCTAACTATGGCTACACCTTC. This encodes CASSPGQPNYGYTF.